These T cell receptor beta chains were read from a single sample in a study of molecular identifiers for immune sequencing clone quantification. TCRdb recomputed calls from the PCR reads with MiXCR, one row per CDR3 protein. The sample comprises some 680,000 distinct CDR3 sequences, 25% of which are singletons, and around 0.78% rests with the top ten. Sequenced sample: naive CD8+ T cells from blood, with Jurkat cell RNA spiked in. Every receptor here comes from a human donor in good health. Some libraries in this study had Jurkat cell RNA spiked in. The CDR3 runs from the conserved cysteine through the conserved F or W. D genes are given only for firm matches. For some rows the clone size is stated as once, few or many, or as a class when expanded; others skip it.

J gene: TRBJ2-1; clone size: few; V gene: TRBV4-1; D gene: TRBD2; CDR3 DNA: TGCGCCAGCAGCCAAGCCCCAAGCGTGCTAGCGGCCTACAATGAGCAGTTCTTC; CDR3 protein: CASSQAPSVLAAYNEQFF
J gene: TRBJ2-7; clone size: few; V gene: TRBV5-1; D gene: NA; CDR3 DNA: TGCGCCAGCAGTATCTCGGGGCCCGACTACGAGCAGTACTTC; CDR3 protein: CASSISGPDYEQYF
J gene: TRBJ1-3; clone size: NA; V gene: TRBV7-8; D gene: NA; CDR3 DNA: TGTGCCAGCAGCTTAGCCGCGGTACTTACTGGAAACACCATATATTTT; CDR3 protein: CASSLAAVLTGNTIYF
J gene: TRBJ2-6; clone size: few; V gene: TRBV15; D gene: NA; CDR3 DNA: TGTGCCACCAGCAACAGGGCGTCCGGGGCCAACGTCCTGACTTTC; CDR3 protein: CATSNRASGANVLTF
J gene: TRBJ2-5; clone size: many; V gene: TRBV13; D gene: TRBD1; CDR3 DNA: TGTGCCAGCAGCACCCCCGGGACAGGGGGCTTGAAGACCCAGTACTTC; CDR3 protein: CASSTPGTGGLKTQYF
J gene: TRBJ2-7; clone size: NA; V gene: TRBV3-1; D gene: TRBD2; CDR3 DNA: TGTGCCAGCAGCGACCGGCTAGCGGGGTATTACGAGCAGTACTTC; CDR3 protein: CASSDRLAGYYEQYF
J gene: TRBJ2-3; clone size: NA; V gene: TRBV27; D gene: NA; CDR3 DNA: TGTGCCAGCAGTTTAACTTGGGGCCCCGACCCCCTCTTGAACACAGATACGCAGTATTTT; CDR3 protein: CASSLTWGPDPLLNTDTQYF
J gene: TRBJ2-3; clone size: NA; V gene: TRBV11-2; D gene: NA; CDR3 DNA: TGTGCCAGCAGCTTAGTTGTTAGCAGGGGCAAATCCCACAGCCCGGTCACAGATACGCAGTATTTT; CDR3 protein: CASSLVVSRGKSHSPVTDTQYF
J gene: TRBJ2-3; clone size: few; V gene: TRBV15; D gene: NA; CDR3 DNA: TGTGCCACCAGCAGAGTAGGAGATACGCAGTATTTT; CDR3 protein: CATSRVGDTQYF
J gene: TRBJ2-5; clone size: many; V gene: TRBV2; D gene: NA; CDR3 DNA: TGTGCCAGCAGGGGGACAGAGACCCAGTACTTC; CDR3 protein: CASRGTETQYF
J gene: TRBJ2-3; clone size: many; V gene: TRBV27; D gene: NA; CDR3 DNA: TGTGCCAGCAGTTGGCGGGGAGATACGCAGTATTTT; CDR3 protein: CASSWRGDTQYF
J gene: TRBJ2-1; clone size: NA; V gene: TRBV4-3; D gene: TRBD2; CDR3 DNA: TGCGCCAGCAGCCAGGACCGGGGGGTCAATGAGCAGTTCTTC; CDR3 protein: CASSQDRGVNEQFF
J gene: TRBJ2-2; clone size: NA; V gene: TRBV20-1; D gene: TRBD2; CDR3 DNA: TGCAGTGCTGGGACAAGCGGGGGAATTTACACCGGGGAGCTGTTTTTT; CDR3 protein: CSAGTSGGIYTGELFF
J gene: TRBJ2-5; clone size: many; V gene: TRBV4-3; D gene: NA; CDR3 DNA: TGCGCCAGCAGCCAAGAAGGGAAAGAGACCCAGTACTTC; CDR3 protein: CASSQEGKETQYF
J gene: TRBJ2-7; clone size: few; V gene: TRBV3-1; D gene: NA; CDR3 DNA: TGTGCCAGCAGCCAAGCACCGATTCTTTACGAGCAGTACTTC; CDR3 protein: CASSQAPILYEQYF
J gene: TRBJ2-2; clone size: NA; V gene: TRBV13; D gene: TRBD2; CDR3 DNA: TGTGCCAGCAGCATTAGGACTAGCGGGACGAACACCGGGGAGCTGTTTTTT; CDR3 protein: CASSIRTSGTNTGELFF
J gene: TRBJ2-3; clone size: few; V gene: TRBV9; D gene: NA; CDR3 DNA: TGTGCCAGCAGTCAATTAGCGGCAAGTAACACAGATACGCAGTATTTT; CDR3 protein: CASSQLAASNTDTQYF